The subject of this entry is one T cell receptor beta chain. Germline V gene sequence: CDR1 SNHLY, CDR2 FYNNEI. J gave up 4 bases and V 5 bases, and 10 bases lay outside the gene matches. The CDR3 loop spans 15 amino acids. This sample stems from a study of blood T cell repertoires in COVID-19. At the level of the study: Both acute and convalescent COVID-19 samples were obtained from the United States, Italy and Spain. Nucleic acid was either cDNA or gDNA, and it came from T cells, B-cell-depleted T cells, or PBMCs.

In the source study's methods: The authors estimated nucleated cell counts from reference gene primer amplification. Repertoires were generated with immunoSEQ multiplex PCR, while TCRdb's copy carries only in-frame clones and drops some. The V and J calls and clone size come from that table; D and trimming were worked out from the DNA. The sample shows some 300,000 clones, around 92% of them seen only once. The rearrangement uses TRBV2 and TRBJ1-2; 7 nucleotides match TRBD1. The sequence was obtained from a woman in her 30s with COVID-19, enrolled during active disease. The sample was peripheral blood. CDR3 nucleotides: TGTGCCAGCAGTCCGAAAGAGACAGGGCGCTATGGCTACACCTTC. Translated: CASSPKETGRYGYTF.